This T cell receptor beta chain was sequenced for a study of CD8 T cells in Susac syndrome. Study summary: Treatment status at blood draw for the Susac syndrome patients was therapy-naive, corticosteroids, or intravenous immunoglobulin alone. General study points: The number of individuals included in the study's TCR sequencing and HLA analysis was acknowledged as relatively small.

For this clonotype: Its antigen is unknown. The junction departs from germline at one end; a sequencing error may be responsible.

Random hexamers were used to reverse transcribe roughly 0.5 to 1 ug of RNA. Coverage of TCR beta CDR3 amplification by immunoSEQ multiplex PCR extended to 54 Vbeta and 13 Jbeta. MiXCR was run by TCRdb on the immunoSEQ multiplex PCR reads, yielding one entry per CDR3 protein. This table holds about 24,000 distinct CDR3 sequences, 93% found once. The CDR3 spans 13 residues. Germline V gene lookup returns CDR1 SGHRS and CDR2 YFSETQ. CD8+ and CD4+ T cells from blood underwent TCR beta sequencing. The receptor was derived from a human donor with Susac syndrome. Input material: CD8+ T cells from PBMCs. The chain links TRBV5-1 to TRBJ2-1, with 8 bases fitting TRBD2. The CDR3 DNA reads TGCGCCACCAGCCCCGGGGGGGCAGATGAGCAGTTCTTC. This sequence encodes CATSPGGADEQFF. The full variable domain, with the rest looked up from reference TRBV5-1 and TRBJ2-1, is KAGVTQTPRYLIKTRGQQVTLSCSPISGHRSVSWYQQTPGQGLQFLFEYFSETQRNKGNFPGRFSGRQFSNSRSEMNVSTLELGDSALYLCATSPGGADEQFFGPGTRLTVL.